The clone carrying this T cell receptor (beta chain) has just a few counts. The antigen remains unidentified. Researchers made TCR cDNA using 5'RACE template switching, and this step added a universal primer site and UMIs. TCRdb redid the calling of the 5' RACE reads with MiXCR, one entry per CDR3 protein. The profile shows 70,000 to 80,000 distinct CDR3 sequences, around 7% of them singletons. This record belongs to a study of T cells after yellow fever vaccination. Study results and caveats: Subsequent to the booster, the majority of primary-vaccination clones reappeared (under 98% CD4, roughly 90% CD8). Across the CD4 and CD8 compartments, a small share of clonotypes was present in both. It was the secondary response that reached its peak faster, day 5 versus 15, but it was weaker.

The CDR3 totals 13 residues. Trimming left V 5 bases short and J 4 bases short, with 9 bases between. Germline V gene sequence: CDR1 PRHDT, CDR2 FYEKMQ (reference sequence). Source: CD8+ T cells sorted from PBMCs, taken 10 to 11 days after the first yellow fever vaccination. This TCR was sampled from a man aged 18 to 29 who received the YFV17D yellow fever vaccine. This chain connects TRBV13 to TRBJ2-1, with TRBD1 as a possible D gene (5 bases). Here the CDR3 reads CASSPTVYNEQFF. In DNA, the CDR3 is TGTGCCAGCAGCCCGACAGTATACAATGAGCAGTTCTTC.